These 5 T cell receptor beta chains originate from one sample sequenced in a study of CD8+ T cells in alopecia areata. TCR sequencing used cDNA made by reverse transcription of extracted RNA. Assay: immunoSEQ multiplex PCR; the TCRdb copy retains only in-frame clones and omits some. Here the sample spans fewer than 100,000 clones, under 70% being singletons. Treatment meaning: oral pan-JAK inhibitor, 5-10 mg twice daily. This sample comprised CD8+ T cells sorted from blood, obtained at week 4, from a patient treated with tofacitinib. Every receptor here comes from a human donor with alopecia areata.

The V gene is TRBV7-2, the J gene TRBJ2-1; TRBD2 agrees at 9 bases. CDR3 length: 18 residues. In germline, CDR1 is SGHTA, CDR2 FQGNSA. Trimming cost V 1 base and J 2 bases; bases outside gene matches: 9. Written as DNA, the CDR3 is TGTGCCAGCAGCTTAGTGTTGCCGGCTAGCGGGGCCTACAATGAGCAGTTCTTC. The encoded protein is CASSLVLPASGAYNEQFF.

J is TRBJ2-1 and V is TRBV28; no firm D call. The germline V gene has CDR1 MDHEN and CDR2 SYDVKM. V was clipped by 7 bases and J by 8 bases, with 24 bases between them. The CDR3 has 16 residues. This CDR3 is CASTTERTDFFDEQFF. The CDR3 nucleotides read TGTGCCAGCACGACGGAGAGGACGGATTTTTTCGATGAGCAGTTCTTC.

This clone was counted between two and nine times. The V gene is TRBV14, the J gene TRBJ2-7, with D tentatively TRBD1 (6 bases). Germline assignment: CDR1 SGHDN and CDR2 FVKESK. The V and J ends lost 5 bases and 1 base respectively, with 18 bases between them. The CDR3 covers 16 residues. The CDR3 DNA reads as TGTGCCAGCAGCAACTTCGGGACACCCAAATCCTACGAGCAGTACTTC. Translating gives CASSNFGTPKSYEQYF.

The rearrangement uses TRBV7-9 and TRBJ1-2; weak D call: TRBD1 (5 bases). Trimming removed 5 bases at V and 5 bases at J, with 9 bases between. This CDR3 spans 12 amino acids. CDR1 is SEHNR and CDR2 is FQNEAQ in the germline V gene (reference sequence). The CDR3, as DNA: TGTGCCAGCAGCGCGGGGGGGTATGGCTACACCTTC. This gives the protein CASSAGGYGYTF. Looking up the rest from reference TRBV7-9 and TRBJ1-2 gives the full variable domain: DTGVSQNPRHKITKRGQNVTFRCDPISEHNRLYWYRQTLGQGPEFLTYFQNEAQLEKSRLLSDRFSAERPKGSFSTLEIQRTEQGDSAMYLCASSAGGYGYTFGSGTRLTVV.

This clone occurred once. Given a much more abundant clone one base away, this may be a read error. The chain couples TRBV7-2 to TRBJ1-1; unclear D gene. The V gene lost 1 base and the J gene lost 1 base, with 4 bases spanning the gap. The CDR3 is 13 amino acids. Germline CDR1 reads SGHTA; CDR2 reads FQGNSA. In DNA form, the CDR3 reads TGTGCCAGCAGCTTAGGGAGGAACACTGAAGCTTTCTTT. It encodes CASSLGRNTEAFF.